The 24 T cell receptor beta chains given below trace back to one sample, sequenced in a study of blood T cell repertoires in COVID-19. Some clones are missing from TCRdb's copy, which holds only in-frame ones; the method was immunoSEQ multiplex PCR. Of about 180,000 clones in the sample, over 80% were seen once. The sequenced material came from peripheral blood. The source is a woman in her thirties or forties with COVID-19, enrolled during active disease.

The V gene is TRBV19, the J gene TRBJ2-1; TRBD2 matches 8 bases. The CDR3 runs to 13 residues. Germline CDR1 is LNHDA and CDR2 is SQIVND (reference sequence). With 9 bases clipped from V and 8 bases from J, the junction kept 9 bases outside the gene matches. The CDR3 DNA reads TGTGCCAGCATTAGCGGGGTTTGGGATGAGCAGTTCTTC. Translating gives CASISGVWDEQFF.

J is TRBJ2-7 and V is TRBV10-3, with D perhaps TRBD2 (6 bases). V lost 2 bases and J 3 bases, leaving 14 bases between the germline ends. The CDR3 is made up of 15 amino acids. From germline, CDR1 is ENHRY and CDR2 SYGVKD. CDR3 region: CAISEPRVGGYEQYF. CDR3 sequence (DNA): TGTGCCATCAGTGAGCCCAGGGTGGGGGGCTACGAGCAGTACTTC.

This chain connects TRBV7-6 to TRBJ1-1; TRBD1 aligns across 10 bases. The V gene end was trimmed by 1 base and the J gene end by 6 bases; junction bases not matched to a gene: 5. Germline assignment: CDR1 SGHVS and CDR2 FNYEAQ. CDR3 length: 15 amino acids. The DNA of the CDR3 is TGTGCCAGCAGCTTAGTTCGACAGGGGGCCTCTGAAGCTTTCTTT. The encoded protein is CASSLVRQGASEAFF.

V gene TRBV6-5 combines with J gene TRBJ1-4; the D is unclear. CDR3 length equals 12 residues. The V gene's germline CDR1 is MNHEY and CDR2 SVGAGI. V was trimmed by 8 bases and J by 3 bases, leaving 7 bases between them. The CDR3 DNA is TGTGCCAGCCGAGCCGCTAATGAAAAACTGTTTTTT. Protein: CASRAANEKLFF.

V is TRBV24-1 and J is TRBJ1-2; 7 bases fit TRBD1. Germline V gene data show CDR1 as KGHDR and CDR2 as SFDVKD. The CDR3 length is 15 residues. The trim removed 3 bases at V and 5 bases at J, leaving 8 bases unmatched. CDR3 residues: CATSDHGQVPYGYTF. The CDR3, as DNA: TGTGCCACCAGTGATCATGGACAGGTACCATATGGCTACACCTTC.

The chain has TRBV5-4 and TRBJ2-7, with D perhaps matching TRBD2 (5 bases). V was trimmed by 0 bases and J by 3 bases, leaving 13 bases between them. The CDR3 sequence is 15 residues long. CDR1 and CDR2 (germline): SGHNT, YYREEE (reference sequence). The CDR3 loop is CASSLAASKNYEQYF. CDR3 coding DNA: TGTGCCAGCAGCTTGGCAGCTAGCAAAAACTACGAGCAGTACTTC.

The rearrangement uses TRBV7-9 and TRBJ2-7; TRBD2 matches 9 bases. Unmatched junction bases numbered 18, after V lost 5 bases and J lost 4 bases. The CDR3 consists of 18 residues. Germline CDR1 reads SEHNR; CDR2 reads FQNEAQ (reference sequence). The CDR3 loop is CASSDDGQTGTSWYEQYF. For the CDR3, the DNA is TGTGCCAGCAGCGACGACGGACAGACCGGGACTAGCTGGTACGAGCAGTACTTC.

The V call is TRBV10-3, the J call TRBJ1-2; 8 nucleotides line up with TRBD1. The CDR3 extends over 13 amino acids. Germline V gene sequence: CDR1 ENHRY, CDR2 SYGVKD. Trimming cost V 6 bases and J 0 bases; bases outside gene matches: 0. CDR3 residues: CAIRGQANYGYTF. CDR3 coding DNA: TGTGCCATCAGGGGACAGGCTAACTATGGCTACACCTTC.

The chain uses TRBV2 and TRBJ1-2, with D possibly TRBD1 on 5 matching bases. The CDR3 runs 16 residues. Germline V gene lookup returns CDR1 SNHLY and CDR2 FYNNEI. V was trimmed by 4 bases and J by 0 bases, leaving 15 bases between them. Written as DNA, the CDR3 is TGTGCCAGCAGTGCCACAGGAAAACTCCCTAACTATGGCTACACCTTC. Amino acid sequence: CASSATGKLPNYGYTF.

The CDR3 region is CASSPQAGATFSYEQYF. The CDR3 region has the DNA TGTGCCAGCAGTCCCCAAGCAGGGGCTACCTTTTCCTACGAGCAGTACTTC. This chain uses TRBV28 with TRBJ2-7; D possibly corresponds to TRBD1 (6 bases). The CDR3 runs 17 residues. Per germline, CDR1 MDHEN and CDR2 SYDVKM. The V and J ends lost 5 bases and 1 base respectively, with 21 bases between them.

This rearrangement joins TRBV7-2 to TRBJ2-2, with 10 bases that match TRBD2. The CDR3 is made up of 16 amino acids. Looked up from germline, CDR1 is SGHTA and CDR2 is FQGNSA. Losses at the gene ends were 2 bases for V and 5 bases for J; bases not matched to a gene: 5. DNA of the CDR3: TGTGCCAGCAGCTTATCGCGACTAGCGGGTACCGGGGAGCTGTTTTTT. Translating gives CASSLSRLAGTGELFF.

CDR3 DNA sequence: TGCGCCAGCACGCCAGACAGGGGGCTAGCAGGCACTGAAGCTTTCTTT. Protein: CASTPDRGLAGTEAFF. J is TRBJ1-1 and V is TRBV4-1; 10 bases fit TRBD1. Looked up from germline, CDR1 is MGHRA and CDR2 is YSYEKL. The V segment lost 7 bases and the J segment 4 bases; nucleotides outside the gene matches: 12. CDR3 length equals 16 residues.

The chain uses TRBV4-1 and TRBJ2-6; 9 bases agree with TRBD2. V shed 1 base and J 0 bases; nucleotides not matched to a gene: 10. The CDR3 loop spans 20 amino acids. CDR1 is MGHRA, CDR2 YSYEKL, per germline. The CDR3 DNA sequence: TGCGCCAGCAGCCAAGTTGGATCTAGCGGGGACGTCTCTGGGGCCAACGTCCTGACTTTC. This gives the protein CASSQVGSSGDVSGANVLTF.

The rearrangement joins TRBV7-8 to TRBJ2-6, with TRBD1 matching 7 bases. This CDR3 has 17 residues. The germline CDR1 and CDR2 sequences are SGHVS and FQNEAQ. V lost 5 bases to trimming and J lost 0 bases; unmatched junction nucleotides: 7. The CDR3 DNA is TGTGCCAGCAGCCCGGACAGGAGAGCCTCTGGGGCCAACGTCCTGACTTTC. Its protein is CASSPDRRASGANVLTF.

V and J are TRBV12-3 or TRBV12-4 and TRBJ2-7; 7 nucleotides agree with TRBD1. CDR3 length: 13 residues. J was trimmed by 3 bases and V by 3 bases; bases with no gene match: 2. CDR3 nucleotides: TGTGCCAGCAGTTTGGGACAGAACTACGAGCAGTACTTC. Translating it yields CASSLGQNYEQYF.

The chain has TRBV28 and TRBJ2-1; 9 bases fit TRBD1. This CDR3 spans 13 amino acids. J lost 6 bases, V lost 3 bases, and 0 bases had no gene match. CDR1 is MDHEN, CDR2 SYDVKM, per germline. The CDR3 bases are TGTGCCAGCAGTTTGACAGGGGGCAATGAGCAGTTCTTC. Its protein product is CASSLTGGNEQFF.

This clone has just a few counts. The CDR3 DNA follows: TGTGCCAGCAGCGGGTGGACTGTTTATAATTCACCCCTCCACTTT. Translation: CASSGWTVYNSPLHF. This chain connects TRBV7-9 to TRBJ1-6; no definite D call. CDR3 length: 15 residues. Germline V lookup: CDR1 SEHNR, CDR2 FQNEAQ (reference sequence). Trimming removed 5 bases at V and 4 bases at J, with 12 bases between.

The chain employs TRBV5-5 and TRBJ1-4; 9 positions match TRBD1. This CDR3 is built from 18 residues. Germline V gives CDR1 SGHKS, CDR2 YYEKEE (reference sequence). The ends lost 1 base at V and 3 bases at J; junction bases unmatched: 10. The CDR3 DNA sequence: TGTGCCAGCAGCTTGTCGGCACAGGGGGCAAGAGCTAATGAAAAACTGTTTTTT. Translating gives CASSLSAQGARANEKLFF.

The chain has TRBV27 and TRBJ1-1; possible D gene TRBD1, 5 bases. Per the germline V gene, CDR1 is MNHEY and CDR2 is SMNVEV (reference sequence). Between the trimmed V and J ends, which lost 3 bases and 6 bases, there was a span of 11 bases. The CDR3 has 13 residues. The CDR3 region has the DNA TGTGCCAGCAGTTTGGTAGGGGTCGCTGAAGCTTTCTTT. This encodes CASSLVGVAEAFF.

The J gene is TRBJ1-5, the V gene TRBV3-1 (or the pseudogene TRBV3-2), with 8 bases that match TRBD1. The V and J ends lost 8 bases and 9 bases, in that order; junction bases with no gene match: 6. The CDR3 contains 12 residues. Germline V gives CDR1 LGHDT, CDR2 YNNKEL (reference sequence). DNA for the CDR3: TGTGCCAGCGGACAGGGTGCGGGGCCCCAGCATTTT. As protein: CASGQGAGPQHF.

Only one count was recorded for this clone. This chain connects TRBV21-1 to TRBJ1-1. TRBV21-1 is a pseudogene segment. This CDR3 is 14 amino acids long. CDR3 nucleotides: TGTGCCAGCAGTAACCTCCCGGGTGCGGCTGAAGCTTTCTTT. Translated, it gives CASSNLPGAAEAFF.

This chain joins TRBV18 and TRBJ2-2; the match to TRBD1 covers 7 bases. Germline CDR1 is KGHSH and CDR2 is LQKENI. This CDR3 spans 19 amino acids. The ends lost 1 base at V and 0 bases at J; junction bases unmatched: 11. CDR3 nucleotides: TGTGCCAGCTCACCACAAGTCCGAAGACAGGGCGCGAACACCGGGGAGCTGTTTTTT. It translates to CASSPQVRRQGANTGELFF.

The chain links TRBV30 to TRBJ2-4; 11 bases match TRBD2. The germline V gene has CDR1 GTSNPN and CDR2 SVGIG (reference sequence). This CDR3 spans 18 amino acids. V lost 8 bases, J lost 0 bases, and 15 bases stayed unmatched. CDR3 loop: CAQPSGTSGVLAKNIQYF. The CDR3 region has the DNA TGTGCCCAGCCCTCCGGGACTAGCGGAGTCTTAGCCAAAAACATTCAGTACTTC.

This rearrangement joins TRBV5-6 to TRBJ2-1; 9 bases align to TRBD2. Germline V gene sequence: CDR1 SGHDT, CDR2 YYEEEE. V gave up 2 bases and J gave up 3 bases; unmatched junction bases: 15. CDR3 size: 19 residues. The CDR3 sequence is CASSLSGGIILGDYNEQFF. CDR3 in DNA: TGTGCCAGCAGCTTAAGCGGGGGGATCATTCTAGGGGACTACAATGAGCAGTTCTTC.